The 18 T cell receptor beta chains given below trace back to one sample, sequenced in a study of blood T cell repertoires in COVID-19. The protocol was immunoSEQ multiplex PCR, while the TCRdb copy is restricted to in-frame clones and leaves out a portion. The table lists about 81,000 clones, more than 85% of them singletons. The sequenced material came from PBMCs or T cells enriched from blood (not recorded which). The receptor source for this set is a woman aged 45-59 years with acute COVID-19.

This clone was detected only a few times. The V and J genes are TRBV13 and TRBJ2-2; the D is unclear. Trimming took 5 bases from V and 8 from J, leaving 9 bases between them. The V gene's germline CDR1 is PRHDT and CDR2 FYEKMQ (reference sequence). This CDR3 is 12 amino acids long. Written as DNA, the CDR3 is TGTGCCAGCAGCATACGAGTGGGGGAGCTGTTTTTT. As protein: CASSIRVGELFF.

The chain couples TRBV4-1 to TRBJ2-7, with 8 bases lining up with TRBD1. Germline V CDR1 and CDR2: MGHRA, YSYEKL. V lost 4 bases and J lost 0; bases outside the gene matches: 8. The CDR3 covers 16 residues. CDR3 sequence reads: CASSRTRQGASYEQYF. DNA for the CDR3: TGCGCCAGCAGCCGCACACGGCAGGGGGCCTCCTACGAGCAGTACTTC.

The rearrangement joins TRBV9 to TRBJ2-1, with TRBD1 as a possible D gene (5 bases). V was cut by 3 bases and J by 4 bases, with 5 bases left in between. The CDR3 loop spans 12 amino acids. Per germline, CDR1 SGDLS and CDR2 YYNGEE. In DNA, the CDR3 is TGTGCCAGCAGCGCAGGGTACAATGAGCAGTTCTTC. This gives the protein CASSAGYNEQFF.

CDR3 residues: CASSQSVRESYNEQFF. CDR3 sequence (DNA): TGTGCCAGCAGTCAGTCGGTGCGGGAGTCCTACAATGAGCAGTTCTTC. The chain links TRBV27 to TRBJ2-1, with 7 bases that match TRBD2. Germline loops: CDR1 MNHEY, CDR2 SMNVEV (reference sequence). The junction had 8 bases not matched to a gene; V was cut back by 5 bases and J by 1 base. The CDR3 length is 16 residues.

This clone was found a few times. Other DNA sequences of this sample code for an identical CDR3. This chain links TRBV5-6 with TRBJ2-7; TRBD1 agrees at 9 bases. CDR3 size: 14 residues. The trim removed 4 bases at V and 3 bases at J, leaving 5 bases unmatched. In germline, CDR1 is SGHDT, CDR2 YYEEEE. The CDR3 nucleotides read TGTGCCAGCAGCCTTGGACAGGGGCGCTACGAGCAGTACTTC. Translated, it gives CASSLGQGRYEQYF.

The rearrangement uses TRBV2 and TRBJ2-7; D may be TRBD1 (6 bases). This CDR3 comprises 15 residues. Germline CDR1 is SNHLY and CDR2 is FYNNEI. Between the trimmed V and J ends, which lost 0 bases and 3 bases, there was a span of 12 bases. CDR3 amino acids: CASSEARQANYEQYF. The CDR3 DNA follows: TGTGCCAGCAGTGAAGCGAGACAGGCAAACTACGAGCAGTACTTC.

The V and J genes are TRBV29-1 and TRBJ1-2; 8 nucleotides line up with TRBD1. The junction had 6 bases not matched to a gene; V was cut back by 3 bases and J by 6 bases. Germline loops: CDR1 SQVTM, CDR2 ANQGSEA. The CDR3 spans 13 residues. CDR3 in amino acids: CSVDFGQGNGYTF. The CDR3 bases are TGCAGCGTTGACTTCGGACAGGGAAATGGCTACACCTTC.

The chain links TRBV11-1 to TRBJ1-1, with a possible D match to TRBD1 (5 bases). The CDR3 is 13 amino acids. Germline CDR1 is SGHAT and CDR2 is FQDESV (reference sequence). Trimming removed 5 bases at V and 1 base at J, with 8 bases between. The CDR3, as DNA: TGTGCCAGCAGCGTCGGACAGAACACTGAAGCTTTCTTT. Its protein product is CASSVGQNTEAFF.

This chain joins TRBV19 and TRBJ2-7; 7 bases match TRBD2. The CDR3 consists of 13 residues. Losses at the gene ends were 5 bases for V and 7 bases for J; bases not matched to a gene: 8. Germline assignment: CDR1 LNHDA and CDR2 SQIVND (reference sequence). DNA of the CDR3: TGTGCCAGTAGTGTGACGGGGGGTGAGGAGCAGTACTTC. This sequence encodes CASSVTGGEEQYF.

The chain employs TRBV4-2 and TRBJ2-5; tentatively, D is TRBD1 (5 bases). CDR1 is LGHNA, CDR2 YNFKEQ, per germline. This CDR3 region has 14 residues. V lost 0 bases, J lost 6 bases, and 11 bases lay in between. CDR3 nucleotide sequence: TGTGCCAGCAGCCAAGATGGCACAGGCAAGACCCAGTACTTC. The encoded protein is CASSQDGTGKTQYF.

The genes are TRBV30 and TRBJ2-1; D gene unclear. This CDR3 has 14 residues. With 4 bases removed from V and 0 bases from J, the gap between germline ends came to 10 bases. From germline, CDR1 is GTSNPN and CDR2 SVGIG (reference sequence). Here the CDR3 DNA reads TGTGCCTGGATGAAAATGAGCTCCTACAATGAGCAGTTCTTC. Encoded protein: CAWMKMSSYNEQFF.

V and J are TRBV29-1 and TRBJ2-1; TRBD2 matches at 9 bases. V dropped 3 bases and J dropped 10; count of bases not matched to a gene: 7. This CDR3 is 13 amino acids long. Germline CDR1 reads SQVTM; CDR2 reads ANQGSEA. CDR3 sequence reads: CSVESLAGFEQFF. CDR3 DNA: TGCAGCGTTGAGTCTCTAGCGGGATTCGAGCAGTTCTTC.

V gene TRBV28 combines with J gene TRBJ2-1; no clear D. The length of the CDR3 is 14 residues. Germline CDR1 reads MDHEN; CDR2 reads SYDVKM. V gave up 3 bases and J gave up 0 bases, with 6 bases separating them. CDR3 amino acids: CASSFEASYNEQFF. The DNA for the CDR3 is TGTGCCAGCAGTTTCGAAGCCTCCTACAATGAGCAGTTCTTC. The variable domain in full, with the rest retrieved from reference TRBV28 and TRBJ2-1, is DVKVTQSSRYLVKRTGEKVFLECVQDMDHENMFWYRQDPGLGLRLIYFSYDVKMKEKGDIPEGYSVSREKKERFSLILESASTNQTSMYLCASSFEASYNEQFFGPGTRLTVL.

V is TRBV27 and J is TRBJ1-2; a weak D match, TRBD1 (6 bases). This CDR3 is 15 amino acids long. The V end was cut by 6 bases, the J end by 0 bases, with 14 bases between. From germline, CDR1 is MNHEY and CDR2 SMNVEV (reference sequence). CDR3 protein: CASRVQGRSNYGYTF. The CDR3 coding sequence is TGTGCCAGCAGGGTGCAGGGGCGCTCTAACTATGGCTACACCTTC.

This chain uses TRBV7-9 with TRBJ1-5; a possible D gene is TRBD1 (6 bases). This CDR3 is 13 amino acids long. Germline lookup yields CDR1 SEHNR and CDR2 FQNEAQ (reference sequence). The ends were cut back, 1 base at V and 7 bases at J, with 8 bases in the middle. The DNA of the CDR3 is TGTGCCAGCAGCTTAGGGGGACAACAGCCCCAGCATTTT. Its protein product is CASSLGGQQPQHF.

The chain is built from TRBV7-2 and TRBJ2-7; 7 nucleotides align to TRBD1. The CDR3 totals 12 residues. V lost 4 bases to trimming and J lost 6 bases; unmatched junction nucleotides: 3. CDR1 and CDR2 from the germline V gene are SGHTA and FQGNSA. CDR3: CASSSRTGEQYF. CDR3 coding DNA: TGTGCCAGCAGCTCACGGACAGGCGAGCAGTACTTC.

The chain carries TRBV18 and TRBJ2-2, with 8 bases lining up with TRBD1. Germline CDR1 KGHSH, CDR2 LQKENI. Trimming at V came to 5 bases and at J to 6 bases, leaving 11 bases not matched to a gene. This CDR3 contains 16 residues. The CDR3 reads CASSSTGDFSAGELFF. CDR3 DNA sequence: TGTGCCAGCTCATCGACAGGGGACTTCTCGGCCGGGGAGCTGTTTTTT.

Only one count was recorded for this clone. The chain recombines TRBV6-5 with TRBJ2-2; D gene ambiguous. CDR1 and CDR2 from the germline V gene are MNHEY and SVGAGI. The CDR3 is 14 amino acids. Trimming took 2 bases from V and 4 from J, leaving 8 bases between them. CDR3 DNA: TGTGCCAGCAGTTACGCAGGCACCACCGGGGAGCTGTTTTTT. Its translation is CASSYAGTTGELFF.